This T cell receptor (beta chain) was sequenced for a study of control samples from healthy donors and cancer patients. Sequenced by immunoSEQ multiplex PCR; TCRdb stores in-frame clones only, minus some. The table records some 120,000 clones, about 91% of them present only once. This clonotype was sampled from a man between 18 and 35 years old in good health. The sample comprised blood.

This CDR3 is CASSLYRGHSYEQYF. In DNA form, the CDR3 reads TGCGCCAGCAGCTTGTACCGGGGCCACTCCTACGAGCAGTACTTC. The chain joins TRBV5-1 to TRBJ2-7, with D perhaps matching TRBD1 or TRBD2 (5 bases each). The CDR3 extends over 15 amino acids. The ends were cut back, 1 base at V and 0 bases at J, with 11 bases in the middle. Looked up from germline, CDR1 is SGHRS and CDR2 is YFSETQ.